This paragraph reports one TCR beta chain. Its antigen is not identified. Assay used: immunoSEQ multiplex PCR; TCRdb lists only in-frame clones, some missing. The sample lists 96,000 or so clones; under 90% were seen once. These data come from a study of T cell responses to AZD1222 COVID-19 vaccine. Study at large: Second-dose intervals near 4 or 12 weeks were combined.

V was clipped by 0 bases and J by 4 bases, with 10 bases between them. The CDR3 is 15 residues long. CDR1 is SGDLS, CDR2 YYNGEE, per germline. The study, taken as a whole, reports: Regions left unmutated in variants are reportedly the target of nearly half of spike-specific TCRs. Most donors were white British, females outnumbered males, and clonal diversity was possibly underestimated. Only 5 or 6 people who got AZD1222 tested seropositive at baseline.

The TCR comes from an adult in good health. The material sequenced was peripheral blood, taken on day 0 of AZD1222 vaccination. The chain carries TRBV9 and TRBJ1-4; TRBD1 is a possible D gene (5 bases). This chain's CDR3 is CASSVAGQVNEKLFF. The CDR3 DNA reads TGTGCCAGCAGCGTAGCGGGGCAGGTTAATGAAAAACTGTTTTTT.